These 32 T cell receptor beta chains came from one sample sequenced in a study of blood T cell repertoires in COVID-19. Repertoires were generated with immunoSEQ multiplex PCR, while TCRdb's copy carries only in-frame clones and drops some. The sample lists approximately 31,000 clones; about nine tenths were seen once. The sequenced sample consisted of peripheral blood. All receptors come from a man between 60 and 75 years old with acute or convalescent COVID-19.

The chain uses TRBV30 and TRBJ2-2, with D perhaps TRBD2 (5 bases). The CDR3 is 13 amino acids. Trimming removed 3 bases at V and 6 bases at J, with 11 bases between. From germline, CDR1 is GTSNPN and CDR2 SVGIG (reference sequence). The CDR3: CAWRLGVAGELFF. The CDR3 nucleotides read TGTGCCTGGAGACTCGGGGTCGCCGGGGAGCTGTTTTTT. The complete variable domain, with remaining parts taken from reference TRBV30 and TRBJ2-2, reads SQTIHQWPATLVQPVGSPLSLECTVEGTSNPNLYWYRQAAGRGLQLLFYSVGIGQISSEVPQNLSASRPQDRQFILSSKKLLLSDSGFYLCAWRLGVAGELFFGEGSRLTVL.

The chain links TRBV2 to TRBJ1-4, with a tentative D call TRBD1 (5 bases). Trimming took 8 bases from V and 11 from J, leaving 24 bases between them. The germline V gene encodes CDR1 SNHLY and CDR2 FYNNEI. The CDR3 consists of 15 residues. CDR3 sequence (DNA): TGTGCCAGCGCCTTTCCCCAGGGATCACCTAGGAAACTGTTTTTT. Translated: CASAFPQGSPRKLFF.

The chain is built from TRBV6-2 or TRBV6-3 and TRBJ2-7; 7 positions agree with TRBD1. Losses at the gene ends were 3 bases for V and 7 bases for J; bases not matched to a gene: 9. The CDR3 is made up of 14 amino acids. CDR1 and CDR2 from the germline V gene are MNHEY and SVGEGT. CDR3 coding DNA: TGTGCCAGCAGTTATCAAGGGGGCTCGCGGGAGCAGTACTTC. This translates into CASSYQGGSREQYF.

The DNA for the CDR3 is TGTGCCAGCAGTTTTTCAGACAGGGGAAACACCATATATTTT. Protein sequence: CASSFSDRGNTIYF. This chain connects TRBV28 to TRBJ1-3; D may be TRBD1 (6 bases). CDR1 is MDHEN, CDR2 SYDVKM, per germline. CDR3 length: 14 residues. V gave up 3 bases and J gave up 4 bases, with 10 bases separating them.

The chain carries TRBV7-9 and TRBJ2-1, with 9 bases that match TRBD2. CDR1 and CDR2 (germline): SEHNR, FQNEAQ (reference sequence). The CDR3 length is 12 residues. Losses at the gene ends were 4 bases for V and 9 bases for J; bases not matched to a gene: 1. CDR3 nucleotides: TGTGCCAGCAGCTCTAGCGGGATTGAGCAGTTCTTC. Protein: CASSSSGIEQFF.

V usage is TRBV24-1 and J usage is TRBJ2-3; a weak D match, TRBD2 (6 bases). Trimming cost V 3 bases and J 1 base, with 13 bases left between them. This CDR3 is built from 16 residues. Germline CDR1 is KGHDR and CDR2 is SFDVKD. The DNA for the CDR3 is TGTGCCACCAGTGATCCCCGGGAGCTGGGCACAGATACGCAGTATTTT. As protein: CATSDPRELGTDTQYF.

The J gene is TRBJ1-2, the V gene TRBV6-5; TRBD1 might be the D (6 bases). The CDR3 is made up of 15 amino acids. Germline V lookup: CDR1 MNHEY, CDR2 SVGAGI. V shed 2 bases and J shed 5 bases, with 15 bases lying between them. This CDR3 reads CASSYDSRGSYGYTF. CDR3 sequence (DNA): TGTGCCAGCAGTTACGACAGCAGGGGCTCGTATGGCTACACCTTC.

This chain links TRBV15 with TRBJ2-1, with D tentatively TRBD1 (6 bases). The CDR3 is 16 residues long. CDR1 and CDR2 (germline): LNHNV, YYDKDF (reference sequence). With 6 bases removed from V and 4 bases from J, the gap between germline ends came to 19 bases. The CDR3 nucleotides read TGTGCCACCAGTAACCTTGGGGGCTCTTTTTACAATGAGCAGTTCTTC. It encodes CATSNLGGSFYNEQFF.

V usage is TRBV5-1 and J usage is TRBJ2-1, with 7 bases identical to TRBD1. The CDR3 runs 14 residues. The germline gives CDR1 SGHRS, CDR2 YFSETQ. The J segment lost 5 bases and the V segment lost 6 bases, leaving 8 bases of the junction unmatched. The CDR3 nucleotides are TGCGCCAGCACCTGGACAGGCAGGGACAATGAGCAGTTCTTC. Its protein product is CASTWTGRDNEQFF.

This clone was counted once. The rearrangement uses TRBV14 and TRBJ1-2, with D maybe TRBD1 (5 bases). The CDR3 has 15 residues. Trimming shortened V by 6 bases and J by 5 bases, and 19 bases separated the two germline ends. Germline CDR1 and CDR2: SGHDN and FVKESK. CDR3 nucleotides: TGTGCCAGCAGTCGGGACCGGCTCGCGGGGTATGGCTACACCTTC. Translated, it gives CASSRDRLAGYGYTF.

This chain connects TRBV24-1 to TRBJ2-2; tentatively, D is TRBD1 (5 bases). Trimming took off 8 bases at V and 1 base at J, with 10 bases between the two ends. Germline-derived CDR1 and CDR2 are KGHDR and SFDVKD. The CDR3 extends over 14 amino acids. The CDR3 DNA is TGTGCCACCACTGGGGCAGTGAACACCGGGGAGCTGTTTTTT. This gives the protein CATTGAVNTGELFF.

Here the CDR3 reads CASLGTPSETEAFF. Written as DNA, the CDR3 is TGTGCCAGCCTCGGGACTCCGAGCGAGACTGAAGCTTTCTTT. The chain recombines TRBV6-5 with TRBJ1-1; D perhaps matches TRBD1 (5 bases). Germline CDR1 and CDR2: MNHEY and SVGAGI. V gave up 8 bases and J gave up 5 bases, with 18 bases separating them. This CDR3 region has 14 residues.

In its sample, this clone was seen a few times. This same CDR3 is encoded by further DNA sequences in the sample. The chain is built from TRBV19 and TRBJ1-5, with 9 positions matching TRBD1. The V and J ends lost 0 bases and 6 bases, in that order; junction bases with no gene match: 3. CDR1 is LNHDA and CDR2 is SQIVND in the germline V gene (reference sequence). The CDR3 has 15 amino acids. The CDR3 loop is CASSIDTGGSQPQHF. The DNA for the CDR3 is TGTGCCAGTAGTATAGATACAGGGGGCTCTCAGCCCCAGCATTTT.

The chain recombines TRBV10-3 with TRBJ2-2, with 10 bases aligning to TRBD1. Germline V gene data show CDR1 as ENHRY and CDR2 as SYGVKD. The V segment lost 6 bases and the J segment 6 bases; nucleotides outside the gene matches: 7. The CDR3 is made up of 15 amino acids. CDR3 in amino acids: CAISARQGAAGELFF. CDR3 nucleotides: TGTGCCATCAGCGCAAGACAGGGGGCAGCCGGGGAGCTGTTTTTT.

The chain is built from TRBV27 and TRBJ1-4; D perhaps matches TRBD1 (5 bases). Trimming removed 7 bases at V and 7 bases at J, with 19 bases between. This CDR3 contains 15 residues. Germline assignment: CDR1 MNHEY and CDR2 SMNVEV (reference sequence). The CDR3 nucleotides are TGTGCCAGCACCCCAGGGCACCGGATAGGTGAAAAACTGTTTTTT. Amino acids: CASTPGHRIGEKLFF.

This clone has only one observation. The chain combines TRBV4-2 with TRBJ2-1; 13 bases are shared with TRBD2. The ends lost 4 bases at V and 0 bases at J; junction bases unmatched: 12. Germline lookup yields CDR1 LGHNA and CDR2 YNFKEQ. This CDR3 is 20 amino acids long. The CDR3, as DNA: TGTGCCAGCAGCCGCGGACTAGCGGGGGCCTATAGCAGCTCCTACAATGAGCAGTTCTTC. Residues: CASSRGLAGAYSSSYNEQFF.

The genes are TRBV19 and TRBJ1-3, with D unclear. The CDR3 covers 14 residues. The germline V gene has CDR1 LNHDA and CDR2 SQIVND (reference sequence). The V gene lost 4 bases and the J gene lost 7 bases, with 14 bases spanning the gap. CDR3 DNA sequence: TGTGCCAGTAGTACGCGGGAGGGTATGAACACCATATATTTT. It codes for CASSTREGMNTIYF.

The chain recombines TRBV6-5 with TRBJ2-3, with 10 bases that match TRBD2. Germline CDR1 reads MNHEY; CDR2 reads SVGAGI. This CDR3 comprises 14 residues. The V and J ends lost 6 bases and 6 bases, in that order; junction bases with no gene match: 6. This CDR3 is CASSLSGRLDTQYF. The CDR3 DNA follows: TGTGCCAGCAGCCTTAGCGGGAGGTTGGATACGCAGTATTTT.

This chain uses TRBV10-2 with TRBJ2-7; 11 bases are shared with TRBD2. The CDR3 consists of 14 residues. The germline CDR1 and CDR2 sequences are WSHSY and SAAADI. J was trimmed by 3 bases and V by 7 bases; bases with no gene match: 5. The CDR3 bases are TGCGCCAGCACCACTAGCGGGAGTCTCTACGAGCAGTACTTC. As protein: CASTTSGSLYEQYF.

This rearrangement joins TRBV2 to TRBJ1-5, with a possible D match to TRBD1 (5 bases). Trimming shortened V by 6 bases and J by 4 bases, and 16 bases separated the two germline ends. This CDR3 region has 15 residues. CDR1 SNHLY and CDR2 FYNNEI come from the germline V gene. CDR3 loop: CASRVGGSGNQPQHF. In DNA form, the CDR3 reads TGTGCCAGCAGGGTCGGGGGTTCGGGTAATCAGCCCCAGCATTTT.

This sequence joins TRBV6-4 and TRBJ2-5; TRBD1 matches 10 bases. Per the germline V gene, CDR1 is MRHNA and CDR2 is SNTAGT. CDR3 length: 16 residues. V trimming: 4 bases; J trimming: 3 bases; junction bases outside the gene matches: 8. CDR3 DNA: TGTGCCAGCAGTGCGCCCCCCGGGACAGGGGAAGAGACCCAGTACTTC. Its protein is CASSAPPGTGEETQYF.

This rearrangement joins TRBV18 to TRBJ1-2; TRBD1 might be the D (6 bases). V was cut by 2 bases and J by 6 bases, with 19 bases left in between. This CDR3 has 16 residues. The germline CDR1 and CDR2 sequences are KGHSH and LQKENI. As DNA, the CDR3 is TGTGCCAGCTCACCAACGCAGGGACAACCTACCCATGGCTACACCTTC. Its protein product is CASSPTQGQPTHGYTF.

This clone appeared a single time. This chain uses TRBV5-4 with TRBJ2-1; 13 nucleotides line up with TRBD2. Germline CDR1 and CDR2: SGHNT and YYREEE (reference sequence). V was pared by 3 bases and J by 9 bases, with 9 bases of the junction left unmatched. The CDR3 spans 16 residues. The CDR3 sequence is CASSSPTSGRKFEQFF. CDR3 nucleotide sequence: TGTGCCAGCAGCTCCCCGACTAGCGGGAGGAAGTTTGAGCAGTTCTTC.

V usage is TRBV20-1 and J usage is TRBJ1-1; D is unresolved. Germline V gene data show CDR1 as DFQATT and CDR2 as SNEGSKA (reference sequence). The CDR3 extends over 13 amino acids. The V and J ends lost 3 bases and 7 bases respectively, with 15 bases between them. The DNA for the CDR3 is TGCAGTGCTAGTCCCGGACTGGGGATTGAAGCTTTCTTT. It codes for CSASPGLGIEAFF.

CDR3 bases: TGTGCCAGCAGCCTGGACGGGAGCTCCTACAATGAGCAGTTCTTC. Residues: CASSLDGSSYNEQFF. This sequence joins TRBV7-9 and TRBJ2-1; D might be TRBD2 (6 bases). The length of the CDR3 is 15 residues. Between the trimmed V and J ends, which lost 5 bases and 0 bases, there was a span of 11 bases. The germline gives CDR1 SEHNR, CDR2 FQNEAQ (reference sequence).

This rearrangement joins TRBV11-3 to TRBJ1-1; TRBD1 might be the D (5 bases). This CDR3 comprises 15 residues. The germline V gene encodes CDR1 SGHNT and CDR2 YENEEA. The V and J ends lost 5 bases and 5 bases respectively, with 18 bases between them. The CDR3 DNA reads TGTGCCAGCAGCCCGGGGGGGTCTGTCCGTACTGAAGCTTTCTTT. This gives the protein CASSPGGSVRTEAFF.

This clone appeared once. The chain carries TRBV11-2 and TRBJ2-7, with 10 bases identical to TRBD2. Germline assignment: CDR1 SGHAT and CDR2 FQNNGV. There are 15 residues in the CDR3. The junction had 9 bases not matched to a gene; V was cut back by 5 bases and J by 5 bases. CDR3 in DNA: TGTGCCAGCAGCCCCCGGCTAGCGGGGGCCCACGAGCAGTACTTC. It codes for CASSPRLAGAHEQYF. Complete variable domain (other parts from reference TRBV11-2 and TRBJ2-7): EAGVAQSPRYKIIEKRQSVAFWCNPISGHATLYWYQQILGQGPKLLIQFQNNGVVDDSQLPKDRFSAERLKGVDSTLKIQPAKLEDSAVYLCASSPRLAGAHEQYFGPGTRLTVT.

In its sample, this clone was seen once. This chain connects TRBV7-6 to TRBJ1-1, with D perhaps TRBD1 (6 bases). The germline V gene has CDR1 SGHVS and CDR2 FNYEAQ. The V and J ends lost 5 bases and 7 bases respectively, with 26 bases between them. This CDR3 is built from 17 residues. CDR3 sequence: CASSPETSITGTVEAFF. In nucleotides, the CDR3 is TGTGCCAGCAGCCCTGAAACCTCAATCACAGGGACCGTTGAAGCTTTCTTT.

The rearrangement links TRBV7-8 to TRBJ1-6; TRBD1 might be the D (6 bases). Between the trimmed V and J ends, which lost 4 bases and 7 bases, there was a span of 17 bases. The germline V gene has CDR1 SGHVS and CDR2 FQNEAQ. The CDR3 totals 16 residues. The DNA for the CDR3 is TGTGCCAGCAGCTCTAACGGGGCAGGGGCGAATTCACCCCTCCACTTT. It is translated as CASSSNGAGANSPLHF.

This chain uses TRBV4-2 with TRBJ2-7; 8 bases line up with TRBD2. Germline CDR1 reads LGHNA; CDR2 reads YNFKEQ. This CDR3 contains 17 residues. V trimming: 1 base; J trimming: 1 base; junction bases outside the gene matches: 9. This chain's CDR3 is CASSQVGTTSDSYEQYF. In DNA, the CDR3 is TGTGCCAGCAGCCAAGTCGGCACGACTAGCGATTCCTACGAGCAGTACTTC.

This chain uses TRBV5-1 with TRBJ2-2; D call uncertain. V was trimmed by 7 bases and J by 0 bases, leaving 10 bases between them. Germline V gives CDR1 SGHRS, CDR2 YFSETQ. CDR3 length: 14 amino acids. CDR3 sequence reads: CASEVPPNTGELFF. CDR3 nucleotides: TGCGCCAGCGAGGTCCCTCCGAACACCGGGGAGCTGTTTTTT.

The chain carries TRBV28 and TRBJ1-2; D not certain. Looked up from germline, CDR1 is MDHEN and CDR2 is SYDVKM. CDR3 size: 14 residues. Trimming cost V 2 bases and J 2 bases, with 9 bases left between them. CDR3 sequence reads: CASSLLTGNYGYTF. Written as DNA, the CDR3 is TGTGCCAGCAGTTTACTGACGGGGAACTATGGCTACACCTTC.